Following are 16 T cell receptor beta chains from one sample sequenced in a study of beta chain features in type 1 diabetes. Their antigens remain unidentified. Sequenced material consisted of expressed TCRB transcripts (all of the isolated RNA was reverse transcribed). The assay was immunoSEQ multiplex PCR, and TCRdb's table has in-frame clones only and misses some. The table has approximately 70,000 clones, roughly 49% seen once. Points from the study as a whole: In every one of the four CD4+ subsets, TCRB CDR3s were moderately but significantly shorter in Type 1 diabetes patients.

The sample consisted of central memory CD4+ T cells from blood. These TCRs come from a man younger than 40 with type 1 diabetes.

In this sample, this clone turned up a few times. The V gene is TRBV7-2, the J gene TRBJ1-2, with TRBD1 identical over 10 bases. The CDR3 is 13 residues long. Germline assignment: CDR1 SGHTA and CDR2 FQGNSA. After removal of 4 bases from V and 7 bases from J, the junction contained 3 bases not matched to a gene. This chain's CDR3 is CASSSRDRGGYTF. Here the CDR3 DNA reads TGTGCCAGCAGCTCCCGGGACAGGGGTGGCTACACCTTC.

The chain is built from TRBV15 and TRBJ2-1; the D is unclear. CDR1 and CDR2 from the germline V gene are LNHNV and YYDKDF (reference sequence). This CDR3 contains 13 residues. The germline V and J ends were trimmed by 0 bases and 12 bases, with 12 bases remaining between them. DNA of the CDR3: TGTGCCACCAGCAGAGATGGTGATTCCGGGCAGTTCTTC. Its translation: CATSRDGDSGQFF.

V and J are TRBV19 and TRBJ2-3; D ambiguous. This CDR3 is 15 amino acids long. Germline-derived CDR1 and CDR2 are LNHDA and SQIVND (reference sequence). The V end was cut by 6 bases, the J end by 0 bases, with 13 bases between. The CDR3 reads CASSQRPASTDTQYF. CDR3 sequence (DNA): TGTGCCAGTAGCCAGAGGCCAGCTAGCACAGATACGCAGTATTTT.

The sample holds a few counts of this clone. The rearrangement uses TRBV9 and TRBJ1-2, with 8 bases matching TRBD1. V lost 3 bases to trimming and J lost 5 bases; unmatched junction nucleotides: 6. CDR3 length equals 14 residues. The germline V gene encodes CDR1 SGDLS and CDR2 YYNGEE. CDR3 in DNA: TGTGCCAGCAGCGCACCGGGACAGGAGTATGGCTACACCTTC. Residues: CASSAPGQEYGYTF.

On this clone itself: The sample holds other DNA sequences that translate to the same CDR3. The V call is TRBV19, the J call TRBJ1-5, with 8 positions matching TRBD1. V lost 4 bases to trimming and J lost 5 bases; unmatched junction nucleotides: 7. The germline CDR1 and CDR2 sequences are LNHDA and SQIVND (reference sequence). This CDR3 is built from 15 residues. CDR3 protein: CASSKGQGAYQPQHF. The CDR3 region has the DNA TGTGCCAGTAGTAAGGGGCAGGGGGCTTATCAGCCCCAGCATTTT.

Only a few counts were recorded for this clone. The rearrangement joins TRBV13 to TRBJ1-1, with 9 bases that match TRBD1. The J segment lost 5 bases and the V segment lost 3 bases, leaving 1 base of the junction unmatched. This CDR3 contains 13 residues. Per germline, CDR1 PRHDT and CDR2 FYEKMQ (reference sequence). CDR3 loop: CASSFDRGTEAFF. CDR3 DNA sequence: TGTGCCAGCAGCTTTGACAGGGGGACTGAAGCTTTCTTT. Filled out from reference TRBV13 and TRBJ1-1, the complete variable domain reads AAGVIQSPRHLIKEKRETATLKCYPIPRHDTVYWYQQGPGQDPQFLISFYEKMQSDKGSIPDRFSAQQFSDYHSELNMSSLELGDSALYFCASSFDRGTEAFFGQGTRLTVV.

The CDR3 region is CASSRDREQPQHF. Written as DNA, the CDR3 is TGTGCCAGCAGCCGGGACAGGGAACAGCCCCAGCATTTT. This rearrangement joins TRBV5-4 to TRBJ1-5, with 9 bases matching TRBD1. After removal of 4 bases from V and 7 bases from J, the junction contained 3 bases not matched to a gene. The CDR3 covers 13 residues. The germline V gene encodes CDR1 SGHNT and CDR2 YYREEE (reference sequence). Based on the CDR3 plus reference TRBV5-4 and TRBJ1-5, the full variable domain is ETGVTQSPTHLIKTRGQQVTLRCSSQSGHNTVSWYQQALGQGPQFIFQYYREEENGRGNFPPRFSGLQFPNYSSELNVNALELDDSALYLCASSRDREQPQHFGDGTRLSIL.

The genes are TRBV23-1 and TRBJ1-1; 8 bases fit TRBD1. TRBV23-1 is treated as an ORF (open reading frame) with a function not yet certain. CDR3 length: 17 residues. J was trimmed by 2 bases and V by 3 bases; bases with no gene match: 11. CDR3 bases: TGCGCCAGCAGTCACAGTGGACAGGGATCGCCCAACACTGAAGCTTTCTTT. Amino acids: CASSHSGQGSPNTEAFF.

V is TRBV5-1 and J is TRBJ2-1, with TRBD2 matching 11 bases. Germline lookup yields CDR1 SGHRS and CDR2 YFSETQ. This CDR3 contains 17 residues. The V gene end was trimmed by 3 bases and the J gene end by 1 base; junction bases not matched to a gene: 6. CDR3 loop: CASSSTSGSVSYNEQFF. The CDR3 nucleotides read TGCGCCAGCAGCTCAACTAGCGGGAGTGTTTCCTACAATGAGCAGTTCTTC.

The rearrangement links TRBV6-5 to TRBJ2-5; 7 bases map to TRBD1. Gene TRBJ2-7 matches the end of the DNA better, so the J call may be wrong. Germline CDR1 is MNHEY and CDR2 is SVGAGI. This CDR3 is built from 14 residues. The CDR3 nucleotides read TGTGCCAGCAGCCGCCCACAGGGGTTAAGCGAGCAGTACTTC. Translated, it gives CASSRPQGLSEQYF.

The rearrangement links TRBV5-5 to TRBJ1-5; D is ambiguous. Germline V gene data show CDR1 as SGHKS and CDR2 as YYEKEE (reference sequence). The CDR3 runs 16 residues. V lost 1 base and J lost 2, with 13 bases in between. The CDR3 here is CASSLWWGAGNQPQHF. The DNA for the CDR3 is TGTGCCAGCAGCTTGTGGTGGGGAGCGGGCAATCAGCCCCAGCATTTT.

The rearrangement joins TRBV6-5 to TRBJ2-4; a weak D match, TRBD1 (5 bases). The CDR3 runs to 13 residues. Trimming took off 6 bases at V and 0 bases at J, with 6 bases between the two ends. Germline values: CDR1 MNHEY, CDR2 SVGAGI. The CDR3 nucleotides read TGTGCCAGCAGGGACATAGCCAAAAACATTCAGTACTTC. It specifies CASRDIAKNIQYF.

The rearrangement joins TRBV13 to TRBJ2-5, with 9 bases that match TRBD1. Matching the DNA end better, TRBJ2-7 makes the J call doubtful. From germline, CDR1 is PRHDT and CDR2 FYEKMQ (reference sequence). This CDR3 is 16 amino acids long. The CDR3 nucleotides are TGTGCCAGCAGCCCTACCCCCGGGACAGGGAGATACGAGCAGTACTTC. Its translation is CASSPTPGTGRYEQYF.

The gene calls are TRBV5-1 and TRBJ2-3; D gene unclear. V was clipped by 1 base and J by 2 bases, with 5 bases between them. The length of the CDR3 is 13 residues. Per the germline V gene, CDR1 is SGHRS and CDR2 is YFSETQ. CDR3: CASSLSTTDTQYF. CDR3 nucleotides: TGCGCCAGCAGCTTGTCTACCACAGATACGCAGTATTTT.

The gene calls are TRBV5-1 and TRBJ1-1; TRBD1 might be the D (6 bases). V dropped 4 bases and J dropped 1 base, with 11 bases sitting between them. This CDR3 is built from 14 residues. The germline CDR1 and CDR2 sequences are SGHRS and YFSETQ. The CDR3 reads CASSPGHKNTEAFF. CDR3 coding DNA: TGCGCCAGCAGCCCGGGACACAAGAACACTGAAGCTTTCTTT.

This chain connects TRBV14 to TRBJ2-3; D may be TRBD2 (5 bases). Germline CDR1 is SGHDN and CDR2 is FVKESK. The length of the CDR3 is 13 residues. V lost 1 base and J 7 bases, leaving 9 bases between the germline ends. The CDR3 nucleotides are TGTGCCAGCAGCCAAGCTAGCTCAAATACGCAGTATTTT. This translates into CASSQASSNTQYF.